The 23 T cell receptor beta chains reported below all come from one sample, sequenced in a study of T-cell reconstitution after alpha-beta-depleted transplantation in children. It was with unique molecular identifiers that the TCRbeta library was prepared. TCRdb passed the PCR reads through MiXCR, listing each CDR3 protein once. The repertoire consists of 500,000 to 600,000 distinct CDR3 sequences, with around 16% occurring once and the leading ten covering 3.3%. The input for sequencing was PBMCs from the stem cell graft donor, taken from the stem cell graft. Source of these receptors: a human donor who donated a stem cell graft to a child with acute lymphoblastic leukemia.

This clonotype has a single count. The genes are TRBV5-5 and TRBJ2-7; a weak D match, TRBD2 (5 bases). Trimming left V 7 bases short and J 2 bases short, with 7 bases between. The length of the CDR3 is 11 residues. CDR1 and CDR2 from the germline V gene are SGHKS and YYEKEE (reference sequence). The CDR3 spells CASEEAYEQYF. CDR3 DNA: TGTGCCAGCGAGGAGGCCTACGAGCAGTACTTC.

The chain combines TRBV5-1 with TRBJ2-7, with 7 bases fitting TRBD1. The CDR3 runs to 12 residues. Germline loops: CDR1 SGHRS, CDR2 YFSETQ. The V and J ends lost 7 bases and 5 bases, in that order; junction bases with no gene match: 6. The CDR3 coding sequence is TGCGCCAGCGCCGACACAGGGGACGAGCAGTACTTC. Its protein product is CASADTGDEQYF. Complete variable domain (other parts from reference TRBV5-1 and TRBJ2-7): KAGVTQTPRYLIKTRGQQVTLSCSPISGHRSVSWYQQTPGQGLQFLFEYFSETQRNKGNFPGRFSGRQFSNSRSEMNVSTLELGDSALYLCASADTGDEQYFGPGTRLTVT.

A few counts support this clonotype. V and J are TRBV14 and TRBJ1-6; D is possibly TRBD1 (5 bases). Germline V gene lookup returns CDR1 SGHDN and CDR2 FVKESK. The V end lost 7 bases, the J end lost 7 bases, and 14 bases lay between the germline ends. The CDR3 extends over 14 amino acids. The CDR3 loop reads CASTGTSRNSPLHF. The CDR3 DNA sequence: TGTGCCAGCACAGGGACGTCGAGGAATTCACCCCTCCACTTT.

This clonotype was picked up a small number of times. The gene calls are TRBV30 and TRBJ1-1, with 8 positions matching TRBD1. The CDR3 has 14 residues. V lost 0 bases and J lost 6; bases outside the gene matches: 6. Germline CDR1 GTSNPN, CDR2 SVGIG (reference sequence). CDR3 in amino acids: CAWSVLTGGSEAFF. Written as DNA, the CDR3 is TGTGCCTGGAGTGTCCTCACAGGGGGATCTGAAGCTTTCTTT.

V is TRBV4-1 and J is TRBJ2-5, with 7 bases identical to TRBD1. The ends lost 3 bases at V and 3 bases at J; junction bases unmatched: 1. Germline V gene sequence: CDR1 MGHRA, CDR2 YSYEKL. This CDR3 has 13 residues. The CDR3 spells CASSHQGEETQYF. CDR3 DNA sequence: TGCGCCAGCAGCCACCAGGGGGAAGAGACCCAGTACTTC.

Only a few counts were recorded for this clonotype. This chain links TRBV6-5 with TRBJ2-7; D is possibly TRBD2 (6 bases). CDR1 is MNHEY and CDR2 is SVGAGI in the germline V gene. The V and J ends lost 0 bases and 11 bases respectively, with 14 bases between them. The CDR3 contains 13 residues. CDR3 sequence reads: CASSYSPGTGEYF. The CDR3 DNA is TGTGCCAGCAGTTACTCTCCCGGGACGGGAGAGTACTTC.

There are a few counts of this clonotype. The gene calls are TRBV12-3 or TRBV12-4 and TRBJ2-2; 8 positions agree with TRBD1. This CDR3 has 15 residues. V was clipped by 4 bases and J by 6 bases; unmatched bases: 7. In DNA, the CDR3 is TGTGCCAGCAGTTCCCAGGGGGCGGCAGCCGGGGAGCTGTTTTTT. It yields the protein CASSSQGAAAGELFF.

This clonotype was seen only a few times. This chain links TRBV6-4 with TRBJ1-1; D is unclear. The CDR3 length is 15 residues. Germline V lookup: CDR1 MRHNA, CDR2 SNTAGT. V was shortened by 4 bases and J by 5 bases, with 17 bases between the two germline ends. The CDR3 DNA reads TGTGCCAGCAGTGGGAAACGGCCATCGGGAACTGAAGCTTTCTTT. Translation gives CASSGKRPSGTEAFF.

The chain has TRBV7-9 and TRBJ2-1, with TRBD2 matching 10 bases. CDR3 length: 15 residues. With V trimmed by 11 bases and J by 5 bases, 12 bases remained unmatched. Germline V gene sequence: CDR1 SEHNR, CDR2 FQNEAQ (reference sequence). This CDR3 is CAVHGDLAGDNEQFF. CDR3 sequence (DNA): TGTGCCGTTCACGGTGACCTAGCGGGAGACAATGAGCAGTTCTTC.

This clonotype was recorded a few times. V is TRBV5-1 and J is TRBJ2-1; D remains unclear. The germline V gene encodes CDR1 SGHRS and CDR2 YFSETQ. The length of the CDR3 is 16 residues. Between the trimmed V and J ends, which lost 3 bases and 1 base, there was a span of 14 bases. The CDR3 loop is CASSWAVAGSYNEQFF. The CDR3 DNA reads TGCGCCAGCAGCTGGGCCGTAGCTGGATCCTACAATGAGCAGTTCTTC.

This clonotype has just a few counts. The J gene is TRBJ1-6, the V gene TRBV27; no clear D. Germline V lookup: CDR1 MNHEY, CDR2 SMNVEV (reference sequence). The CDR3 has 13 amino acids. The V and J ends lost 3 bases and 14 bases respectively, with 14 bases between them. In nucleotides, the CDR3 is TGTGCCAGCAGTTTTCCATCTTCGGGAACCCTCCACTTT. Its translation is CASSFPSSGTLHF.

V and J are TRBV27 and TRBJ2-6; 8 nucleotides match TRBD2. Per the germline V gene, CDR1 is MNHEY and CDR2 is SMNVEV (reference sequence). The CDR3 spans 18 residues. The ends lost 8 bases at V and 1 base at J; junction bases unmatched: 13. CDR3 coding DNA: TGTGCCAGCCGCCCGCCGGGGCGGGGGGTTTCTGGGGCCAACGTCCTGACTTTC. It specifies CASRPPGRGVSGANVLTF.

The V and J genes are TRBV5-1 and TRBJ2-2; a weak D match, TRBD2 (6 bases). The germline gives CDR1 SGHRS, CDR2 YFSETQ. The CDR3 runs 17 residues. V was clipped by 4 bases and J by 4 bases, with 20 bases between them. In nucleotides, the CDR3 is TGCGCCAGCAGCCCCCCCTGGGCTAGCGTGAGCACCGGGGAGCTGTTTTTT. Amino acids: CASSPPWASVSTGELFF.

The chain combines TRBV5-1 with TRBJ2-5, with D tentatively TRBD2 (6 bases). The CDR3 runs 13 residues. Germline CDR1 and CDR2: SGHRS and YFSETQ. Trimming stripped 2 bases from V and 4 bases from J, with 9 bases between. This chain's CDR3 is CASSFAGPETQYF. The CDR3, as DNA: TGCGCCAGCAGCTTCGCGGGGCCAGAGACCCAGTACTTC.

This clonotype came up a few times. The chain joins TRBV20-1 to TRBJ1-2; D not resolved. The CDR3 runs 12 residues. CDR1 and CDR2 (germline): DFQATT, SNEGSKA (reference sequence). V lost 3 bases, J lost 1 base, and 6 bases lay in between. CDR3: CSASRINYGYTF. The CDR3 bases are TGCAGTGCTAGCAGGATTAACTATGGCTACACCTTC.

The chain combines TRBV19 with TRBJ2-5; D gene unclear. CDR3 length: 13 amino acids. The germline V gene has CDR1 LNHDA and CDR2 SQIVND (reference sequence). The V and J ends lost 3 bases and 5 bases respectively, with 10 bases between them. CDR3 loop: CASSMDQEETQYF. For the CDR3, the DNA is TGTGCCAGTAGTATGGATCAGGAGGAGACCCAGTACTTC.

This clonotype was seen only a few times. This chain uses TRBV7-9 with TRBJ2-5; tentatively, D is TRBD1 (6 bases). Trimming shortened V by 3 bases and J by 5 bases, and 16 bases separated the two germline ends. Looked up from germline, CDR1 is SEHNR and CDR2 is FQNEAQ (reference sequence). The CDR3 is 15 residues long. The CDR3 nucleotides are TGTGCCAGCAGCTTTGGCCTCAGGGGTGAGGAGACCCAGTACTTC. Its protein is CASSFGLRGEETQYF.

The CDR3 protein is CASVTQGRGEQYF. The CDR3 bases are TGTGCCAGCGTAACACAGGGGAGGGGCGAGCAGTACTTC. V usage is TRBV12-3 or TRBV12-4 and J usage is TRBJ2-7; the D call may be TRBD1 or TRBD2 (7 bases each). The V gene lost 8 bases and the J gene lost 6 bases, with 17 bases spanning the gap. The CDR3 sequence is 13 residues long.

This clonotype has more than one count but fewer than ten. J is TRBJ2-6 and V is TRBV4-1; no firm D call. Germline V gene data show CDR1 as MGHRA and CDR2 as YSYEKL. The CDR3 is 18 amino acids. V gave up 0 bases and J gave up 0 bases, with 12 bases separating them. The CDR3 coding sequence is TGCGCCAGCAGCCAAGATTACCCGCCAAGCTCTGGGGCCAACGTCCTGACTTTC. Its translation is CASSQDYPPSSGANVLTF.

This chain joins TRBV30 and TRBJ2-2, with unresolved D. This CDR3 spans 13 amino acids. V was pared by 3 bases and J by 7 bases, with 12 bases between. From germline, CDR1 is GTSNPN and CDR2 SVGIG (reference sequence). The CDR3: CAWSDRPDGELFF. Written as DNA, the CDR3 is TGTGCCTGGAGCGATAGGCCGGACGGGGAGCTGTTTTTT.

This clonotype was seen a few times. This chain joins TRBV29-1 and TRBJ2-7, with D perhaps assigned TRBD1 or TRBD2 (5 bases each). The V and J ends lost 7 bases and 3 bases respectively, with 13 bases between them. The germline CDR1 and CDR2 sequences are SQVTM and ANQGSEA. The CDR3 extends over 12 amino acids. CDR3 residues: CSARGADYEQYF. CDR3 DNA sequence: TGCAGCGCCCGAGGGGCGGACTACGAGCAGTACTTC.

This clonotype was seen only a few times. The genes are TRBV5-6 and TRBJ2-1; 7 bases align to TRBD2. The CDR3 spans 14 residues. Germline V gene sequence: CDR1 SGHDT, CDR2 YYEEEE. Germline trimming cut 0 bases from V and 10 bases from J; bases unmatched to any gene: 7. CDR3 DNA: TGTGCCAGCAGCTTGGGATCCGTGACTAGCGAGCAGTTCTTC. Residues: CASSLGSVTSEQFF.

This clonotype was detected a few times. V is TRBV14 and J is TRBJ1-1, with D possibly TRBD1 on 5 matching bases. Germline assignment: CDR1 SGHDN and CDR2 FVKESK. The CDR3 has 17 amino acids. V was shortened by 3 bases and J by 4 bases, with 21 bases between the two germline ends. CDR3 in DNA: TGTGCCAGCAGCCAGAGGCTGGGGGATCCCTCGGGCACTGAAGCTTTCTTT. Translating it yields CASSQRLGDPSGTEAFF.